The T cell receptor (beta chain) described here comes from a study of shared clonotypes between healthy human individuals. The CDR3 contains 15 residues. V was cut by 5 bases and J by 4 bases, with 18 bases left in between. Germline lookup yields CDR1 MNHEY and CDR2 SVGAGI. Scientists sequenced DNA from unsorted PBMC on ten immunoSEQ deep assay plates. Generated by immunoSEQ multiplex PCR, the TCRdb table keeps only in-frame clones and is missing some. The sample has 470,000 or so clones; about 85% are singletons. V gene TRBV6-5 combines with J gene TRBJ2-7; tentatively, D is TRBD1 (6 bases). The sample consisted of PBMCs. This TCR was sampled from a woman aged 40 to 49 in good health. Some clones in this sample may be carry-over from other donors' samples. The CDR3, as DNA: TGTGCCAGCAGTAGGGGCCGGACAGTACGATACGAGCAGTACTTC. Translating it yields CASSRGRTVRYEQYF.